This TCR beta chain is from a study of cytomegalovirus exposure and HLA in healthy donors. General study points: A list of 150 to 200 TCR beta chains associated with cytomegalovirus was given. Previously analyzed data showed that most TCR beta V segments were productive at a frequency of about 87% or about 30%. Later on, an analysis found that several of the most significant clusters appeared to be linked to common viral pathogens, which included parvovirus B19.

CDR3 length equals 14 residues. Trimming cost V 4 bases and J 0 bases, with 8 bases left between them. CDR1 is SGHRS and CDR2 is YFSETQ in the germline V gene. Both 60 Vbeta primers and 13 Jbeta primers went into the PCR. Profiling relied on immunoSEQ multiplex PCR, and the TCRdb table lists in-frame clones only, not all of them. The table has approximately 180,000 clones, approximately 80% seen once. Note on this clone: Its antigen is undetermined.

Sequenced input: PBMCs. The rearrangement links TRBV5-1 to TRBJ2-1; D is perhaps TRBD1 (5 bases). The clonotype comes from a woman in her 30s in good health and CMV-seronegative. CDR3 amino acids: CASSMDTSYNEQFF. The CDR3 DNA sequence: TGCGCCAGCAGCATGGACACCTCCTACAATGAGCAGTTCTTC.